Listed below are T cell receptor beta chains from one sample, sequenced in a study of T cell changes during pregnancy in multiple sclerosis. Method: immunoSEQ multiplex PCR; TCRdb's copy keeps in-frame clones and lacks some. The data hold some 60,000 clones, with less than 95% observed a single time. The source material was peripheral blood, sampled in the first trimester of pregnancy. The source of these receptors is a female donor in good health, enrolled as a control in a pregnancy study. Both conserved end residues are part of each CDR3. The order of the fields is V gene, clone size, CDR3 protein. Size is stated for part of the rows, as once, few or many counts, or as a class when the clone is expanded.

V: TRBV2
size: .
CDR3: CASSGRLNTEAFF

V: TRBV19
size: once
CDR3: CASGTRQDTQYF

V: TRBV7-8
size: .
CDR3: CASSLATRGGTGELFF

V: TRBV19
size: .
CDR3: CASSLGNTEAFF

V: TRBV5-1
size: .
CDR3: CASSLNVAGGNGELFF

V: TRBV5-1
size: .
CDR3: CASSYGTSGGYNEQFF

V: TRBV29-1
size: .
CDR3: CSVESETGFGEQYF

V: TRBV7-6
size: .
CDR3: CASSLGSGSGNTIYF

V: TRBV4-1
size: .
CDR3: CASSQDGDRSYEQYF

V: TRBV6-6
size: .
CDR3: CASSRGLAGGPGELFF

V: TRBV29-1
size: .
CDR3: CSVEGTGSEGELFF

V: TRBV28
size: .
CDR3: CASSVPGTFGTEAFF

V: TRBV19
size: .
CDR3: CASSLAGSYNEQFF

V: TRBV6-5
size: .
CDR3: CASSYAFGNGANVLTF

V: TRBV7-9
size: .
CDR3: CASSLAEDGELFF

V: TRBV30
size: .
CDR3: CAWSVGGTGELFF

V: TRBV5-1
size: .
CDR3: CASSLGLAGGQETQYF

V: TRBV5-4
size: .
CDR3: CASSLGQASYEQYF

V: TRBV7-2
size: .
CDR3: CASSLANGFSGGPLDEQFF

V: TRBV4-1
size: .
CDR3: CASSLRASGSTDTQYF

V: TRBV6-5
size: .
CDR3: CASSLDGAYEQYF

V: TRBV6-5
size: .
CDR3: CASSRTGELGDTQYF

V: TRBV13
size: .
CDR3: CASSSDPLGTGDTEAFF

V: TRBV7-9
size: .
CDR3: CASSLGDSFMNTEAFF

V: TRBV25-1
size: .
CDR3: CASSEFGGYGHTQYF

V: TRBV5-4
size: .
CDR3: CASSPVLADTQYF

V: TRBV20-1
size: .
CDR3: CSAPRGEQFF